This TCR beta chain was identified in a study of brain T cells in children with intractable seizures. Notes on the study in general: Patients' HCMV serostatus was unknown; virus specificity rests on CDR3 similarity alone. Pre-surgery blood may have been undersampled, hiding some clones.

Using immunoSEQ multiplex PCR, the repertoire was profiled, and TCRdb retains in-frame clones only, with some absent. The data show 110,000 or so clones, roughly 94% seen once. The CDR3 is made up of 14 amino acids. V lost 5 bases to trimming and J lost 8 bases; unmatched junction nucleotides: 4. Germline V CDR1 and CDR2: SGHTA, FQGTGA. Pre-surgery treatment included at least one anti-epileptic drug. Details on this clone: What it recognizes is unknown.

The TCR originated in a boy younger than two with hemimegalencephaly and intractable seizures. The sequencing here drew on peripheral blood, taken at surgery. The chain couples TRBV7-3 to TRBJ2-1, with 12 positions matching TRBD2. The DNA of the CDR3 is TGTGCCAGCAGCCTAGCGGGAGGGTGGGATGAGCAGTTCTTC. As protein: CASSLAGGWDEQFF.